The next 30 T cell receptor beta chains were all read from a single sample in a study of blood T cell repertoires in COVID-19. Libraries were prepared by immunoSEQ multiplex PCR; TCRdb keeps only in-frame clonotypes and omits some of them. The sample lists 250,000 to 350,000 clones, around 87% occurring once. Sample: PBMCs or T cells enriched from blood (not recorded which). Receptor source: a woman aged 25 to 45 who had recovered from COVID-19.

The rearrangement links TRBV19 to TRBJ1-5, with a possible D match to TRBD1 (6 bases). The V end was cut by 8 bases, the J end by 7 bases, with 15 bases between. Germline-derived CDR1 and CDR2 are LNHDA and SQIVND (reference sequence). This CDR3 spans 13 amino acids. CDR3 nucleotides: TGTGCCAGTGGGGACACGCCGGAGCAGCCCCAGCATTTT. It yields the protein CASGDTPEQPQHF.

The chain employs TRBV11-1 and TRBJ1-1; D uncertain. Germline-derived CDR1 and CDR2 are SGHAT and FQDESV (reference sequence). The CDR3 extends over 14 amino acids. The V and J ends lost 3 bases and 6 bases respectively, with 14 bases between them. The CDR3 region has the DNA TGTGCCAGCAGCTTCCGGACGGGAGAGCCTGAAGCTTTCTTT. This translates into CASSFRTGEPEAFF.

This rearrangement joins TRBV28 to TRBJ2-7, with TRBD2 identical over 12 bases. V lost 9 bases, J lost 6 bases, and 3 bases stayed unmatched. Per germline, CDR1 MDHEN and CDR2 SYDVKM. The CDR3 totals 12 residues. CDR3 sequence reads: CASELAGGEQYF. CDR3 nucleotides: TGTGCCAGTGAACTAGCGGGGGGCGAGCAGTACTTC.

A word on this clone: Compared with germline, one end of the junction differs, possibly owing to a read error. V gene TRBV10-3 combines with J gene TRBJ2-7; TRBD1 aligns across 9 bases. CDR3 size: 14 residues. In germline, CDR1 is ENHRY, CDR2 SYGVKD. CDR3 sequence: CAITEGQGAYEQYF. CDR3 sequence (DNA): TGTGCCATCACTGAGGGACAGGGTGCCTACGAGCAGTACTTC.

The chain has TRBV4-3 and TRBJ2-3, with a tentative D call TRBD1 (5 bases). This CDR3 spans 15 amino acids. V lost 0 bases and J lost 2, with 9 bases in between. Germline V gene sequence: CDR1 LGHNA, CDR2 YSLEER. CDR3 sequence: CASSQDRAPTDTQYF. CDR3 DNA sequence: TGCGCCAGCAGCCAAGACAGGGCCCCCACAGATACGCAGTATTTT.

The chain joins TRBV7-9 to TRBJ1-2, with D perhaps matching TRBD1 (5 bases). Germline assignment: CDR1 SEHNR and CDR2 FQNEAQ (reference sequence). CDR3 length equals 15 residues. The V and J ends lost 4 bases and 5 bases respectively, with 17 bases between them. The CDR3 loop reads CASSSPARENYGYTF. The CDR3 DNA reads as TGTGCCAGCAGCTCCCCGGCCAGGGAAAATTATGGCTACACCTTC.

V gene TRBV9 combines with J gene TRBJ1-5; D is possibly TRBD1 (6 bases). This CDR3 region has 13 residues. Germline values: CDR1 SGDLS, CDR2 YYNGEE. Between the trimmed V and J ends, which lost 4 bases and 5 bases, there was a span of 10 bases. CDR3 coding DNA: TGTGCCAGCAGCCGACAGGTGGATCAGCCCCAGCATTTT. Translating it yields CASSRQVDQPQHF.

CDR3 in amino acids: CASRMDRVFWPLHF. CDR3 nucleotides: TGTGCCAGCCGAATGGACAGGGTTTTCTGGCCCCTCCACTTT. V gene TRBV28 combines with J gene TRBJ1-6; 8 positions agree with TRBD1. Germline lookup yields CDR1 MDHEN and CDR2 SYDVKM. V lost 8 bases, J lost 13 bases, and 13 bases stayed unmatched. CDR3 length: 14 amino acids. Supplemented by reference TRBV28 and TRBJ1-6, the full variable domain reads DVKVTQSSRYLVKRTGEKVFLECVQDMDHENMFWYRQDPGLGLRLIYFSYDVKMKEKGDIPEGYSVSREKKERFSLILESASTNQTSMYLCASRMDRVFWPLHFGNGTRLTVT.

J is TRBJ1-6 and V is TRBV4-3, with 9 bases identical to TRBD1. The CDR3 has 19 residues. The junction had 18 bases not matched to a gene; V was cut back by 3 bases and J by 9 bases. The V gene's germline CDR1 is LGHNA and CDR2 YSLEER. Here the CDR3 DNA reads TGCGCCAGCAGCCAGGCCGTCCCGGGACAGGGTTCGGTTGCTTCACCCCTCCACTTT. Its translation is CASSQAVPGQGSVASPLHF.

This chain joins TRBV27 and TRBJ2-7, with a weak D call TRBD1 (5 bases). Germline V gene data show CDR1 as MNHEY and CDR2 as SMNVEV (reference sequence). Between the trimmed V and J ends, which lost 0 bases and 6 bases, there was a span of 9 bases. The CDR3 consists of 13 residues. CDR3 DNA sequence: TGTGCCAGCAGTTTATCCCGACAGTCCGAGCAGTACTTC. It specifies CASSLSRQSEQYF.

The chain recombines TRBV4-1 with TRBJ2-2, with 7 bases that match TRBD1. Germline assignment: CDR1 MGHRA and CDR2 YSYEKL. The CDR3 runs 17 residues. The V segment lost 0 bases and the J segment 7 bases; nucleotides outside the gene matches: 11. As DNA, the CDR3 is TGCGCCAGCAGCCAAGATAAATGGAGGACAGGCCTCGGGGAGCTGTTTTTT. Translation: CASSQDKWRTGLGELFF.

CDR3 sequence: CASSLLWVSPDTQYF. The CDR3 region has the DNA TGCGCCAGCAGCTTGCTGTGGGTTAGCCCAGATACGCAGTATTTT. The gene calls are TRBV5-1 and TRBJ2-3; D gene uncertain. The germline CDR1 and CDR2 sequences are SGHRS and YFSETQ. The length of the CDR3 is 15 residues. V lost 1 base and J 4 bases, leaving 13 bases between the germline ends. Complete variable domain (other parts from reference TRBV5-1 and TRBJ2-3): KAGVTQTPRYLIKTRGQQVTLSCSPISGHRSVSWYQQTPGQGLQFLFEYFSETQRNKGNFPGRFSGRQFSNSRSEMNVSTLELGDSALYLCASSLLWVSPDTQYFGPGTRLTVL.

This chain connects TRBV14 to TRBJ1-2, with 9 bases aligning to TRBD1. Germline CDR1 and CDR2: SGHDN and FVKESK. Trimming at V came to 4 bases and at J to 9 bases, leaving 6 bases not matched to a gene. The CDR3 has 13 amino acids. The CDR3 DNA reads as TGTGCCAGCAGCCGCGGACAGGGGCGCCGCTACACCTTC. Its protein product is CASSRGQGRRYTF. The whole variable domain, remainder taken from reference TRBV14 and TRBJ1-2, is EAGVTQFPSHSVIEKGQTVTLRCDPISGHDNLYWYRRVMGKEIKFLLHFVKESKQDESGMPNNRFLAERTGGTYSTLKVQPAELEDSGVYFCASSRGQGRRYTFGSGTRLTVV.

The chain uses TRBV10-3 and TRBJ1-1; D ambiguous. The CDR3 length is 13 residues. Germline V gene sequence: CDR1 ENHRY, CDR2 SYGVKD. Trimming took 8 bases from V and 3 from J, leaving 13 bases between them. CDR3 coding DNA: TGTGCCATCTCCCCCGTGAGGGACACTGAAGCTTTCTTT. Protein: CAISPVRDTEAFF.

The chain has TRBV6-2 or TRBV6-3 and TRBJ2-2; 8 nucleotides agree with TRBD1. Germline V gives CDR1 MNHEY, CDR2 SVGEGT. Losses at the gene ends were 3 bases for V and 3 bases for J; bases not matched to a gene: 3. The CDR3 is 15 amino acids. In nucleotides, the CDR3 is TGTGCCAGCAGTTATGACAGGGGATACACCGGGGAGCTGTTTTTT. Its protein is CASSYDRGYTGELFF.

The CDR3 region has the DNA TGCGCCAGCAGCCCCCCCGGCAGTAAGGGGACTTCCGAGCAGTACTTC. Encoded protein: CASSPPGSKGTSEQYF. V and J are TRBV5-1 and TRBJ2-7; possible D gene TRBD2, 6 bases. Germline V lookup: CDR1 SGHRS, CDR2 YFSETQ. The CDR3 has 16 amino acids. V lost 4 bases and J 6 bases, leaving 23 bases between the germline ends.

CDR3 residues: CASSPGQGGRRGYGYTF. CDR3 in DNA: TGCGCCAGCAGCCCCGGACAGGGAGGAAGAAGGGGCTATGGCTACACCTTC. The rearrangement uses TRBV4-1 and TRBJ1-2, with 8 bases matching TRBD1. The length of the CDR3 is 17 residues. Per germline, CDR1 MGHRA and CDR2 YSYEKL. V shed 4 bases, J shed 4 bases, and the junction held 14 bases outside the gene matches.

The chain combines TRBV5-5 with TRBJ1-3; 9 bases map to TRBD1. The CDR3 has 17 amino acids. J lost 3 bases, V lost 0 bases, and 7 bases had no gene match. Looked up from germline, CDR1 is SGHKS and CDR2 is YYEKEE (reference sequence). The chain's CDR3 is CASSLVTGGFFGNTIYF. Written as DNA, the CDR3 is TGTGCCAGCAGCTTGGTTACAGGGGGCTTCTTTGGAAACACCATATATTTT.

This rearrangement joins TRBV3-1 (or the pseudogene TRBV3-2) to TRBJ2-3, with 14 bases lining up with TRBD2. J lost 0 bases, V lost 4 bases, and 6 bases had no gene match. Germline V gene lookup returns CDR1 LGHDT and CDR2 YNNKEL (reference sequence). This CDR3 region has 18 residues. The CDR3 DNA reads TGTGCCAGCAGCCCTTACGGGACTAGCGGGGGTAGCACAGATACGCAGTATTTT. Translating gives CASSPYGTSGGSTDTQYF.

This clone showed up just once. J is TRBJ1-3 and V is TRBV11-2, with D tentatively TRBD1 (5 bases). Trimming shortened V by 2 bases and J by 4 bases, and 18 bases separated the two germline ends. The germline CDR1 and CDR2 sequences are SGHAT and FQNNGV. The CDR3 is made up of 17 amino acids. CDR3 residues: CASSLLSGWGGGNTIYF. The CDR3 nucleotides are TGTGCCAGCAGCTTACTCTCCGGGTGGGGGGGAGGAAACACCATATATTTT.

This clone appeared a few times. The chain uses TRBV18 and TRBJ1-2, with D unclear. The germline V gene encodes CDR1 KGHSH and CDR2 LQKENI. The CDR3 loop spans 14 amino acids. The V end lost 3 bases, the J end lost 3 bases, and 11 bases lay between the germline ends. This chain's CDR3 is CASSPAGYYYGYTF. Written as DNA, the CDR3 is TGTGCCAGCTCACCGGCAGGTTACTACTATGGCTACACCTTC.

In DNA form, the CDR3 reads TGTGCCAGCACGCAGACAGGGGGCTCACCCCTCCACTTT. This codes for CASTQTGGSPLHF. This sequence joins TRBV6-5 and TRBJ1-6; 10 nucleotides match TRBD1. The CDR3 totals 13 residues. Trimming at V came to 7 bases and at J to 10 bases, leaving 4 bases not matched to a gene. In germline, CDR1 is MNHEY, CDR2 SVGAGI.

CDR3 residues: CASVQGAGSYNSPLHF. For the CDR3, the DNA is TGTGCCAGTGTCCAAGGGGCTGGATCCTATAATTCACCCCTCCACTTT. V is TRBV19 and J is TRBJ1-6, with a weak D call TRBD1 (5 bases). V lost 8 bases and J 1 base, leaving 15 bases between the germline ends. Germline V gene lookup returns CDR1 LNHDA and CDR2 SQIVND (reference sequence). The CDR3 is 16 residues long.

The genes are TRBV7-9 and TRBJ1-2; perhaps TRBD1 as D (5 bases). Trimming shortened V by 2 bases and J by 6 bases, and 16 bases separated the two germline ends. In germline, CDR1 is SEHNR, CDR2 FQNEAQ (reference sequence). This CDR3 comprises 15 residues. CDR3 amino acids: CASSLPIREENGYTF. For the CDR3, the DNA is TGTGCCAGCAGCTTACCAATCAGGGAAGAAAATGGCTACACCTTC.

The V call is TRBV7-9, the J call TRBJ1-6, with D perhaps matching TRBD1 (5 bases). In germline, CDR1 is SEHNR, CDR2 FQNEAQ (reference sequence). The V and J ends lost 3 bases and 12 bases respectively, with 15 bases between them. The CDR3 is made up of 14 amino acids. The CDR3 here is CASSFLGGDQPLHF. The CDR3 nucleotides read TGTGCCAGCAGCTTCCTGGGAGGGGATCAACCCCTCCACTTT.

The chain joins TRBV30 to TRBJ2-7; 12 positions agree with TRBD2. V lost 3 bases to trimming and J lost 9 bases; unmatched junction nucleotides: 6. Germline CDR1 and CDR2: GTSNPN and SVGIG (reference sequence). The CDR3 runs 13 residues. The CDR3 loop reads CAWSLAGGPVQYF. For the CDR3, the DNA is TGTGCCTGGAGCCTAGCGGGGGGGCCAGTGCAGTACTTC.

The V call is TRBV5-1, the J call TRBJ2-3; 12 bases align to TRBD2. The CDR3 covers 16 residues. Germline V gene sequence: CDR1 SGHRS, CDR2 YFSETQ. After removal of 4 bases from V and 6 bases from J, the junction contained 9 bases not matched to a gene. DNA of the CDR3: TGCGCCAGCAGCCCCCGGGCTAGCGGGGGGGCCGATACGCAGTATTTT. Encoded protein: CASSPRASGGADTQYF.

The chain employs TRBV2 and TRBJ1-1, with D unresolved. CDR1 and CDR2 from the germline V gene are SNHLY and FYNNEI. Trimming took 9 bases from V and 3 from J, leaving 11 bases between them. The CDR3 has 12 residues. The CDR3 loop is CASHEGDTEAFF. For the CDR3, the DNA is TGTGCCAGTCACGAGGGAGACACTGAAGCTTTCTTT. Filled out from reference TRBV2 and TRBJ1-1, the complete variable domain reads EPEVTQTPSHQVTQMGQEVILRCVPISNHLYFYWYRQILGQKVEFLVSFYNNEISEKSEIFDDQFSVERPDGSNFTLKIRSTKLEDSAMYFCASHEGDTEAFFGQGTRLTVV.

V and J are TRBV30 and TRBJ2-1; 8 nucleotides line up with TRBD1. The CDR3 spans 16 residues. V was pared by 2 bases and J by 4 bases, with 10 bases of the junction left unmatched. From germline, CDR1 is GTSNPN and CDR2 SVGIG (reference sequence). CDR3 coding DNA: TGTGCCTGGAGTAAAAGGGGCGGACAGGGTTACAATGAGCAGTTCTTC. The encoded protein is CAWSKRGGQGYNEQFF.

Turning to this clone: A much bigger clone sits one base away, suggesting this may be a read error. Other DNA variants within this sample encode the same CDR3. The chain carries TRBV6-5 and TRBJ1-2; 7 bases map to TRBD1. Germline CDR1 is MNHEY and CDR2 is SVGAGI. V lost 0 bases to trimming and J lost 8 bases; unmatched junction nucleotides: 0. There are 12 residues in the CDR3. This CDR3 is CASSYSGGGYTF. In nucleotides, the CDR3 is TGTGCCAGCAGTTACTCAGGGGGCGGCTACACCTTC.